The sequence of this TCR beta chain was determined in a study of monozygotic twins with inflammatory bowel disease (dated by TCRdb to about 2019). Regarding the study in general: A total of some 28 monozygotic twin pairs were included in the full study, comprising nine German pairs (four IBD-concordant, five IBD-discordant) and 19 IBD-discordant Danish pairs. Disease-associated traits were sought mainly through comparisons between IBD patients and their genetically identical healthy co-twins within discordant pairs. Each individual had, on average, about 151 000 unique TCRalpha sequences and 181 000 unique TCRbeta sequences available for analysis. Findings and caveats that apply to the study as a whole: Repertoire similarity did not differ between concordant and discordant twins, possibly due to limited statistical power. Because patients received different immunosuppressive treatments, the repertoires may have picked up extra background noise and variability between individuals. Compared with healthy twins, IBD patients had fewer clonotypes in common with other individuals, a difference most pronounced in patients showing signs of disease activity. The results gave no support for a single strong signal or clonotype linked to IBD. Distinction between different T cell subtypes could not be achieved in the analysis. IBD patients had lower TCRbeta repertoire diversity, measured by the inverse Simpson index, than their healthy co-twins.

In the germline V gene, CDR1 corresponds to KGHDR and CDR2 to SFDVKD. Measured from the cysteine to the phenylalanine, the CDR3 is 13 residues long. Only the protein is available. The library was generated by 5' RACE. The input for every TCR library was roughly 3.5 ug of total RNA. For each sample, cDNA synthesis was carried out in eight separate reactions using SMARTScribe reverse transcriptase. During cDNA synthesis, template switching was used to introduce unique molecular identifiers that contained a 6-nucleotide sample barcode. Two nested PCRs of roughly 16 and 10 cycles amplified the TCRalpha and TCRbeta cDNA, and bead purification followed each PCR. Before amplification, the cDNA was treated with uracil DNA-glycosylase and purified using the QIAquick PCR purification kit. In the second PCR, Illumina TruSeq-compatible adapters and sample-specific barcodes were added. TapeStation and Qubit were used to check library quality and concentration, and approximately 5 ng of each library went into the pool. The pooled libraries were sequenced with 2 x 100 bp reads and custom sequencing primers on an Illumina HiSeq2500 single-index Rapid Run. Turning to the authors' computational methods: UMI-based consensus assembly with MiGEC version 1.2.6 was used to correct PCR and sequencing errors. MiXCR version 2.1.1 handled V(D)J alignment, clonotype assembly and CDR3 extraction. Normalisation of gene usage, clonotype sharing and MAIT/NKT TCR abundance was achieved by analysing the top 1000, 10 000 and 20 000 clonotypes per sample. After downsampling to 27 000 UMIs, diversity was calculated as the inverse Simpson index using the vegan R package. Paired Mann-Whitney U tests on discordant twin pairs were used, with Benjamini-Hochberg multiple-testing correction. Based on TCRdb reprocessing of the reads, there is one entry per CDR3 protein sequence, and DNA is missing. The V and J calls come from TCRdb's annotation, not from the publication. Per the sample table, the count is about 300,000 distinct CDR3 sequences. About 5% of the sample is in the top ten clones.

With regard to this clonotype: Its antigen is unknown.

From each donor, a roughly 2.5 ml peripheral blood sample was collected into PAXgene tubes and stored at -80 degrees C. Total RNA was isolated from whole blood with the PAXgene blood miRNA kit on an automated QIAcube, without T cell sorting. Peripheral blood from monozygotic twin pairs who were concordant or discordant for inflammatory bowel disease underwent deep TCRalpha and TCRbeta repertoire profiling using unique molecular barcoding. For every twin pair, smoking habits were documented, and each individual was categorised as a current, former or never smoker. The chain links TRBV24-1 with TRBJ1-1. Material: blood. The origin of this receptor is a human donor with ulcerative colitis or Crohn's disease, or a healthy co-twin of an affected twin (not recorded which). CDR3 protein: CATSGGYRTEAFF.